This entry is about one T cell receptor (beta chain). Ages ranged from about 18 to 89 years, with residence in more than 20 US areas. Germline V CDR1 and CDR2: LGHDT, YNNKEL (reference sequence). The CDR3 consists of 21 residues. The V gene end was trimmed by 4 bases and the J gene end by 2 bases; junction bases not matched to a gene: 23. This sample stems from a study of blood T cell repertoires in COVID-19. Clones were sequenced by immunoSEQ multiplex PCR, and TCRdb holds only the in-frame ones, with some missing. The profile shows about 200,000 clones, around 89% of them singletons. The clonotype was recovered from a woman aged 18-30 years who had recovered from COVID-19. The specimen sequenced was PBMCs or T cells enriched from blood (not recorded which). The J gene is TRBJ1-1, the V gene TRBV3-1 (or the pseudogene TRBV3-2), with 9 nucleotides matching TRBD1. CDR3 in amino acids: CASSPDFQIGPGQGFNTEAFF. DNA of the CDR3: TGTGCCAGCAGCCCGGACTTTCAGATCGGGCCGGGACAGGGATTCAACACTGAAGCTTTCTTT.